This is a list of T cell receptor beta chains from one sample in a study of blood T cell repertoires in COVID-19. The table came from immunoSEQ multiplex PCR; TCRdb's copy has only in-frame clones and leaves some out. The sample consists of roughly 330,000 clones, roughly 90% of them appearing once. The sequenced sample consisted of peripheral blood. These receptors all come from a woman aged 50 to 60 with active or convalescent COVID-19. CDR3s include the opening cysteine and the closing phenylalanine or tryptophan. The order of the fields is V gene, J gene, D gene, clone size, CDR3 protein, CDR3 DNA. The D gene is left open where the match is weak. Size values are once, few and many counts, or a class for expanded clones, and some rows have none.

V gene: TRBV6-2/TRBV6-3; J gene: TRBJ2-3; D gene: NA; clone size: NA; CDR3 protein: CASSYLGARQTDTQYF; CDR3 DNA: TGTGCCAGCAGTTACTTGGGGGCGCGACAGACAGATACGCAGTATTTT
V gene: TRBV7-9; J gene: TRBJ2-5; D gene: TRBD2; clone size: NA; CDR3 protein: CASSLVRISGREETQYF; CDR3 DNA: TGTGCCAGCAGCTTAGTGCGGATTAGCGGGAGGGAAGAGACCCAGTACTTC
V gene: TRBV11-2; J gene: TRBJ1-2; D gene: NA; clone size: once; CDR3 protein: CASSPGDRGYTF; CDR3 DNA: TGTGCCAGCAGCCCCGGGGATCGAGGCTACACCTTC
V gene: TRBV10-3; J gene: TRBJ2-7; D gene: NA; clone size: NA; CDR3 protein: CAISARGAYEQYF; CDR3 DNA: TGTGCCATCAGTGCCCGCGGGGCCTACGAGCAGTACTTC
V gene: TRBV15; J gene: TRBJ1-1; D gene: TRBD1; clone size: NA; CDR3 protein: CATSRDWTGRKVEAFF; CDR3 DNA: TGTGCCACCAGCAGAGATTGGACAGGGAGGAAAGTTGAAGCTTTCTTT
V gene: TRBV2; J gene: TRBJ1-2; D gene: NA; clone size: NA; CDR3 protein: CATLAGANYGYTF; CDR3 DNA: TGTGCCACCCTAGCGGGGGCTAACTATGGCTACACCTTC
V gene: TRBV7-2; J gene: TRBJ1-2; D gene: NA; clone size: once; CDR3 protein: CASSLEPTTSYGYTF; CDR3 DNA: TGTGCCAGCAGCTTAGAACCAACAACCTCCTATGGCTACACCTTC
V gene: TRBV11-2; J gene: TRBJ2-1; D gene: NA; clone size: NA; CDR3 protein: CASSLVQGTYNEQFF; CDR3 DNA: TGTGCCAGCAGCTTAGTGCAGGGCACCTACAATGAGCAGTTCTTC
V gene: TRBV5-4; J gene: TRBJ2-7; D gene: NA; clone size: NA; CDR3 protein: CASSPPRTVSYEQYF; CDR3 DNA: TGTGCCAGCAGCCCTCCCCGGACAGTTTCCTACGAGCAGTACTTC
V gene: TRBV28; J gene: TRBJ1-3; D gene: TRBD1; clone size: NA; CDR3 protein: CASSPLGQAAVTIYF; CDR3 DNA: TGTGCCAGCAGCCCCCTAGGACAGGCGGCCGTCACCATATATTTT
V gene: TRBV9; J gene: TRBJ2-2; D gene: TRBD2; clone size: NA; CDR3 protein: CASSVGLAGGGDTGELFF; CDR3 DNA: TGTGCCAGCAGCGTAGGCCTAGCGGGAGGGGGGGACACCGGGGAGCTGTTTTTT
V gene: TRBV7-2; J gene: TRBJ2-5; D gene: TRBD2; clone size: NA; CDR3 protein: CASSSFHLAGGETQYF; CDR3 DNA: TGTGCCAGCAGCTCCTTCCATTTAGCGGGGGGAGAGACCCAGTACTTC
V gene: TRBV30; J gene: TRBJ2-5; D gene: NA; clone size: NA; CDR3 protein: CAWSHPGGQETQYF; CDR3 DNA: TGTGCCTGGAGTCACCCCGGGGGACAAGAGACCCAGTACTTC
V gene: TRBV25-1; J gene: TRBJ1-6; D gene: NA; clone size: NA; CDR3 protein: CASSVQLLNSPLHF; CDR3 DNA: TGTGCCAGCAGCGTACAGTTACTTAATTCACCCCTCCACTTT
V gene: TRBV18; J gene: TRBJ1-5; D gene: NA; clone size: NA; CDR3 protein: CASSTGSRDTNQPQHF; CDR3 DNA: TGTGCCAGCTCAACGGGGTCCCGGGACACTAATCAGCCCCAGCATTTT
V gene: TRBV7-2; J gene: TRBJ1-6; D gene: TRBD1; clone size: NA; CDR3 protein: CASSLVSQTGASYNSPLHF; CDR3 DNA: TGTGCCAGCAGCTTAGTTTCACAGACAGGGGCCTCCTATAATTCACCCCTCCACTTT
V gene: TRBV25-1; J gene: TRBJ2-3; D gene: NA; clone size: NA; CDR3 protein: CASSESPRSTDTQYF; CDR3 DNA: TGTGCCAGCAGTGAATCCCCTAGGAGCACAGATACGCAGTATTTT
V gene: TRBV7-9; J gene: TRBJ1-2; D gene: NA; clone size: NA; CDR3 protein: CASSPVGGTNYGYTF; CDR3 DNA: TGTGCCAGCAGCCCGGTAGGGGGTACTAACTATGGCTACACCTTC
V gene: TRBV28; J gene: TRBJ1-2; D gene: TRBD1; clone size: NA; CDR3 protein: CASGSTGEYTF; CDR3 DNA: TGTGCCAGCGGAAGCACAGGGGAATACACCTTC
V gene: TRBV6-9; J gene: TRBJ1-3; D gene: NA; clone size: NA; CDR3 protein: CASTWANSGNTIYF; CDR3 DNA: TGTGCCAGCACCTGGGCCAACTCTGGAAACACCATATATTTT